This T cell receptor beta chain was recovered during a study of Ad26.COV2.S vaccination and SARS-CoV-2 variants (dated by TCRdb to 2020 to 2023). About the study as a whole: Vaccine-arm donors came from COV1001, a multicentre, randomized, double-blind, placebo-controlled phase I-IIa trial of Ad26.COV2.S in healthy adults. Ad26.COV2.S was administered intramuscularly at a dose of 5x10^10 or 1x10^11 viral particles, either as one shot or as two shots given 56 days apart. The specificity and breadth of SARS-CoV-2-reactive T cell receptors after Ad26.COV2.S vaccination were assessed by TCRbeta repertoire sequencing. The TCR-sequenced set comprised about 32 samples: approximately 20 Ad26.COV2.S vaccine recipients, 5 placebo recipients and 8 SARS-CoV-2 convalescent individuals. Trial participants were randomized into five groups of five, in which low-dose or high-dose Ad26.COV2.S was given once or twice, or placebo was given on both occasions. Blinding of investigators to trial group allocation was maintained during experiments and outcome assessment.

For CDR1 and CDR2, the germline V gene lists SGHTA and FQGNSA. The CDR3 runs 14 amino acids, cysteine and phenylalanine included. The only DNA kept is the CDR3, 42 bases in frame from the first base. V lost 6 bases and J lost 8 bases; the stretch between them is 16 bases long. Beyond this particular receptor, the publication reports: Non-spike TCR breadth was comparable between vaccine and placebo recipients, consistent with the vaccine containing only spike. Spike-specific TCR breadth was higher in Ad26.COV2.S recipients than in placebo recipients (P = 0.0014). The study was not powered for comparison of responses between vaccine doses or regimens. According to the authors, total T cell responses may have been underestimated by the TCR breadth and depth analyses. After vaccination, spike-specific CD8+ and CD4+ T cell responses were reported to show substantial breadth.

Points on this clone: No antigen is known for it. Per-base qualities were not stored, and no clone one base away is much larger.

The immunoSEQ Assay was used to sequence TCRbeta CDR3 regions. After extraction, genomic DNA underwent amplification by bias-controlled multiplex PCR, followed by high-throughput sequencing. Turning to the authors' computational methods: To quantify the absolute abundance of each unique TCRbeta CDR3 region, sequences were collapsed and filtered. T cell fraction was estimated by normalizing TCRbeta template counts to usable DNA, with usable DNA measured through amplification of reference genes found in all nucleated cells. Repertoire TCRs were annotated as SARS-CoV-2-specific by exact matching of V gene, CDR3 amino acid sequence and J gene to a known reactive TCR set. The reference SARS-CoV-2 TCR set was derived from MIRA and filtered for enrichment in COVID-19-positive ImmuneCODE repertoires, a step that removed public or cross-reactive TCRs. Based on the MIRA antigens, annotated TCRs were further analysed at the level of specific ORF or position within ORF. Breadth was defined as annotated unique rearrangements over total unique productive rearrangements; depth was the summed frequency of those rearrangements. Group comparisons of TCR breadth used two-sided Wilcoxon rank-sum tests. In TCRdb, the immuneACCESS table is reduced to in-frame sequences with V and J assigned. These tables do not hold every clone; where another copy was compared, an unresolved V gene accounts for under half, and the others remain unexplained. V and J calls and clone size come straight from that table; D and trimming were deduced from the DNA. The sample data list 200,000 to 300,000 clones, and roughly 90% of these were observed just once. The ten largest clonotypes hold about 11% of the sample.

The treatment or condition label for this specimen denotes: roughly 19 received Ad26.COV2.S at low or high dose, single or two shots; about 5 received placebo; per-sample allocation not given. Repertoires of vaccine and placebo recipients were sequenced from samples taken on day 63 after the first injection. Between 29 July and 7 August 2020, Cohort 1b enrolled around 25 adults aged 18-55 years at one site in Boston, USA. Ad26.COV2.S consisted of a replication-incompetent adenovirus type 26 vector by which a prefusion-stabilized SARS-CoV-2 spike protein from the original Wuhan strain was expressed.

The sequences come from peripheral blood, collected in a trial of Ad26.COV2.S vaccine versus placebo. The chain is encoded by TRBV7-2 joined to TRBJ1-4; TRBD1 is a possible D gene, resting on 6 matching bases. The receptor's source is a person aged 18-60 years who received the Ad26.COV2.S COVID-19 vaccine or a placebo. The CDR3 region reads CASSIGTRGEKLFF. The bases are TGTGCCAGCAGTATCGGGACGAGGGGGGAAAAACTGTTTTTT.